The 25 T cell receptor beta chains presented below share a single source sample, sequenced in a study of T-cell memory formation after mild COVID-19. TCRdb passed the 5' RACE reads through MiXCR, listing each CDR3 protein once. Seen here are around 47,000 distinct CDR3 sequences, 9.5% observed once, and the top ten hold about an eighth. Sequenced input: PBMCs or a T cell subset sorted from them (not recorded which). All receptors derive from an adult woman who had mild COVID-19 (a few samples of this study predate the infection). Cell type and time point are not known.

V is TRBV12-3 or TRBV12-4 and J is TRBJ2-3; 7 bases line up with TRBD1. V shed 7 bases and J 8 bases; nucleotides not matched to a gene: 12. This CDR3 spans 14 amino acids. The chain's CDR3 is CASTQRQGVGTQYF. CDR3 nucleotide sequence: TGTGCCAGCACCCAGAGGCAGGGGGTTGGTACGCAGTATTTT.

The chain is built from TRBV5-1 and TRBJ1-4; tentatively, D is TRBD1 (5 bases). CDR3 size: 15 residues. Germline assignment: CDR1 SGHRS and CDR2 YFSETQ. Trimming cost V 0 bases and J 2 bases, with 8 bases left between them. As DNA, the CDR3 is TGCGCCAGCAGCTTGGCAGGGAGTACTAATGAAAAACTGTTTTTT. This encodes CASSLAGSTNEKLFF.

The chain uses TRBV12-3 or TRBV12-4 and TRBJ2-3; TRBD2 matches 9 bases. V was pared by 5 bases and J by 4 bases, with 4 bases of the junction left unmatched. CDR3 length: 14 residues. CDR3 protein: CASSLTSGSDTQYF. CDR3 nucleotides: TGTGCCAGCAGTCTAACTAGCGGGTCAGATACGCAGTATTTT.

V usage is TRBV9 and J usage is TRBJ2-5; maybe TRBD2 (7 bases). The CDR3 covers 14 residues. V lost 3 bases to trimming and J lost 4 bases, with 13 bases between them. Germline CDR1 and CDR2: SGDLS and YYNGEE. CDR3 amino acids: CASSETSRGETQYF. The CDR3 nucleotides read TGTGCCAGCAGCGAGACTAGCAGGGGAGAGACCCAGTACTTC.

This clonotype has a handful of counts. The chain links TRBV6-2 or TRBV6-3 to TRBJ1-2; D perhaps matches TRBD1 (6 bases). The CDR3 is made up of 14 amino acids. CDR1 and CDR2 (germline): MNHEY, SVGEGT. The germline V and J ends were trimmed by 5 bases and 4 bases, with 14 bases remaining between them. For the CDR3, the DNA is TGTGCCAGCAGTCGACAGGCGATCGGCTATGGCTACACCTTC. This encodes CASSRQAIGYGYTF.

This clonotype was seen more than once but under ten times. The CDR3 DNA sequence: TGTGCCAGCAGCTTAGCGCGTCAGGTCGGAGGTGACACCATATATTTT. Protein: CASSLARQVGGDTIYF. The gene calls are TRBV7-6 and TRBJ1-3; D unclear. The germline gives CDR1 SGHVS, CDR2 FNYEAQ. The CDR3 sequence is 16 residues long. V gave up 0 bases and J gave up 8 bases, with 17 bases separating them. Based on the CDR3 plus reference TRBV7-6 and TRBJ1-3, the full variable domain is GAGVSQSPRYKVTKRGQDVALRCDPISGHVSLYWYRQALGQGPEFLTYFNYEAQQDKSGLPNDRFSAERPEGSISTLTIQRTEQRDSAMYRCASSLARQVGGDTIYFGEGSWLTVV.

The chain combines TRBV20-1 with TRBJ1-1; D unclear. The CDR3 spans 12 residues. V lost 3 bases and J lost 3, with 8 bases in between. In germline, CDR1 is DFQATT, CDR2 SNEGSKA (reference sequence). The CDR3 DNA is TGCAGTGCTAGGACTGGCGACACTGAAGCTTTCTTT. It specifies CSARTGDTEAFF.

This clonotype was counted ten times or more. The genes are TRBV7-6 and TRBJ2-1; D might be TRBD1 (5 bases). Trimming cost V 5 bases and J 2 bases, with 13 bases left between them. CDR3 length: 15 residues. Germline assignment: CDR1 SGHVS and CDR2 FNYEAQ. This chain's CDR3 is CASSPRWGTYNEQFF. As DNA, the CDR3 is TGTGCCAGCAGCCCCCGTTGGGGCACCTACAATGAGCAGTTCTTC.

This clonotype was seen more than once but under ten times. The genes are TRBV5-1 and TRBJ2-3; 8 bases align to TRBD2. V was pared by 4 bases and J by 5 bases, with 6 bases of the junction left unmatched. The CDR3 covers 14 residues. CDR1 is SGHRS and CDR2 is YFSETQ in the germline V gene. CDR3 protein: CASSTGGPQDTQYF. The CDR3, as DNA: TGCGCCAGCAGCACGGGGGGGCCACAAGATACGCAGTATTTT. Full variable domain (outside the CDR3, taken from reference TRBV5-1 and TRBJ2-3): KAGVTQTPRYLIKTRGQQVTLSCSPISGHRSVSWYQQTPGQGLQFLFEYFSETQRNKGNFPGRFSGRQFSNSRSEMNVSTLELGDSALYLCASSTGGPQDTQYFGPGTRLTVL.

This clonotype has a handful of counts. The rearrangement links TRBV2 to TRBJ2-5; D possibly corresponds to TRBD1 (5 bases). V was trimmed by 5 bases and J by 7 bases, leaving 17 bases between them. CDR3 length: 14 residues. Germline V gives CDR1 SNHLY, CDR2 FYNNEI. CDR3 sequence (DNA): TGTGCCAGCAGTCAGGGTGAACCAAGACGGACCCAGTACTTC. Its protein product is CASSQGEPRRTQYF. The full variable domain, rest sourced from reference TRBV2 and TRBJ2-5, is EPEVTQTPSHQVTQMGQEVILRCVPISNHLYFYWYRQILGQKVEFLVSFYNNEISEKSEIFDDQFSVERPDGSNFTLKIRSTKLEDSAMYFCASSQGEPRRTQYFGPGTRLLVL.

The J gene is TRBJ2-5, the V gene TRBV5-1, with 7 bases lining up with TRBD1. Germline assignment: CDR1 SGHRS and CDR2 YFSETQ. The CDR3 has 14 amino acids. V dropped 2 bases and J dropped 0; count of bases not matched to a gene: 1. CDR3: CASSLQGYQETQYF. CDR3 nucleotides: TGCGCCAGCAGCTTACAGGGGTACCAAGAGACCCAGTACTTC.

This chain joins TRBV24-1 and TRBJ1-2; a weak D match, TRBD1 (6 bases). CDR1 KGHDR and CDR2 SFDVKD come from the germline V gene. This CDR3 is 15 amino acids long. V was pared by 7 bases and J by 4 bases, with 18 bases between. The CDR3 nucleotides are TGTGCCACCAGCGACAGGAGCGAGAGGAGCTATGGCTACACCTTC. Encoded protein: CATSDRSERSYGYTF.

By share, this clonotype counts as medium-sized (0.01 to 0.1%). The V and J genes are TRBV19 and TRBJ2-1; a possible D gene is TRBD2 (6 bases). The CDR3 covers 13 residues. From germline, CDR1 is LNHDA and CDR2 SQIVND (reference sequence). V was cut by 5 bases and J by 6 bases, with 11 bases left in between. In DNA, the CDR3 is TGTGCCAGTAGTCTAGCGCCAGGCAATGAGCAGTTCTTC. Its translation: CASSLAPGNEQFF.

The rearrangement uses TRBV7-2 and TRBJ2-7, with D possibly called TRBD1 or TRBD2 (6 bases each). Looked up from germline, CDR1 is SGHTA and CDR2 is FQGNSA. V was clipped by 1 base and J by 6 bases, with 13 bases between them. This CDR3 has 14 residues. CDR3 nucleotides: TGTGCCAGCAGCTTAGTAGGGGGGAACACCGAGCAGTACTTC. Protein: CASSLVGGNTEQYF. The full variable domain, with the rest looked up from reference TRBV7-2 and TRBJ2-7, is GAGVSQSPSNKVTEKGKDVELRCDPISGHTALYWYRQSLGQGLEFLIYFQGNSAPDKSGLPSDRFSAERTGGSVSTLTIQRTQQEDSAVYLCASSLVGGNTEQYFGPGTRLTVT.

This clonotype was seen repeatedly, ten times or more. The chain links TRBV3-1 to TRBJ2-7, with TRBD2 identical over 12 bases. CDR3 length equals 15 residues. Germline V gives CDR1 LGHDT, CDR2 YNNKEL (reference sequence). Trimming took 4 bases from V and 6 from J; bases not matched to a gene: 7. This CDR3 is CASSPRTSGVGEQYF. CDR3 coding DNA: TGTGCCAGCAGCCCCCGGACTAGCGGGGTCGGCGAGCAGTACTTC.

The chain recombines TRBV12-3 or TRBV12-4 with TRBJ2-1; D uncertain. The CDR3 contains 15 residues. V lost 3 bases, J lost 2 bases, and 11 bases lay in between. As DNA, the CDR3 is TGTGCCAGCAGTTTTATAAAGCGCCCCTACAATGAGCAGTTCTTC. Its protein product is CASSFIKRPYNEQFF.

The gene calls are TRBV7-6 and TRBJ2-6; D possibly matches TRBD1 or TRBD2 (5 bases each). CDR3 length equals 16 residues. Germline loops: CDR1 SGHVS, CDR2 FNYEAQ. Trimming took 1 base from V and 5 from J, leaving 12 bases between them. In DNA, the CDR3 is TGTGCCAGCAGCTTAGGGGGACCGAGGCGGGCCAACGTCCTGACTTTC. As protein: CASSLGGPRRANVLTF. Full variable domain (outside the CDR3, taken from reference TRBV7-6 and TRBJ2-6): GAGVSQSPRYKVTKRGQDVALRCDPISGHVSLYWYRQALGQGPEFLTYFNYEAQQDKSGLPNDRFSAERPEGSISTLTIQRTEQRDSAMYRCASSLGGPRRANVLTFGAGSRLTVL.

In this sample, this clonotype turned up a few times. V and J are TRBV4-2 and TRBJ2-1, with 7 nucleotides matching TRBD2. The germline CDR1 and CDR2 sequences are LGHNA and YNFKEQ. The CDR3 totals 14 residues. V was pared by 0 bases and J by 7 bases, with 3 bases of the junction left unmatched. The CDR3 DNA is TGTGCCAGCAGCCAAGAAGGACTAGTGAATGAGCAGTTCTTC. It specifies CASSQEGLVNEQFF.

This clonotype showed up many times. The chain joins TRBV29-1 to TRBJ2-3; 12 bases are a match to TRBD2. Germline lookup yields CDR1 SQVTM and CDR2 ANQGSEA. This CDR3 is built from 13 residues. V gave up 8 bases and J gave up 6 bases; unmatched junction bases: 6. The CDR3 loop is CSLAGGPGDTQYF. The CDR3 nucleotides read TGCAGCCTAGCGGGGGGGCCGGGTGATACGCAGTATTTT.

This chain uses TRBV20-1 with TRBJ2-5; 10 bases fit TRBD2. The length of the CDR3 is 14 residues. V gave up 3 bases and J gave up 5 bases; unmatched junction bases: 6. Germline V lookup: CDR1 DFQATT, CDR2 SNEGSKA (reference sequence). DNA of the CDR3: TGCAGTGCTAGCCCAATGACTAGCGGGGAGACCCAGTACTTC. Amino acids: CSASPMTSGETQYF.

The chain joins TRBV12-3 or TRBV12-4 to TRBJ2-5, with 8 bases that match TRBD1. The J call may be wrong; the DNA end is better matched by TRBJ2-7. There are 12 residues in the CDR3. The CDR3 DNA is TGTGCCAGCAGTTTGGACAGGGACGAGCAGTACTTC. Residues: CASSLDRDEQYF.

In its sample, this clonotype was seen many times. The chain links TRBV20-1 to TRBJ2-1; the match to TRBD1 covers 7 bases. This CDR3 is built from 16 residues. Trimming removed 4 bases from V and 0 bases from J; junction bases left unmatched: 9. Germline CDR1 and CDR2: DFQATT and SNEGSKA (reference sequence). This chain's CDR3 is CSAIHRGKSSYNEQFF. The CDR3 region has the DNA TGCAGTGCTATCCACAGGGGAAAAAGCTCCTACAATGAGCAGTTCTTC.

The chain is built from TRBV5-1 and TRBJ2-5; D not certain. V was pared by 0 bases and J by 1 base, with 13 bases between. From germline, CDR1 is SGHRS and CDR2 YFSETQ. This CDR3 contains 16 residues. The CDR3 DNA reads as TGCGCCAGCAGCTTGGATCTACCCGGGTCCCAAGAGACCCAGTACTTC. This gives the protein CASSLDLPGSQETQYF.

This clonotype was counted ten times or more. V usage is TRBV29-1 and J usage is TRBJ2-1; 13 nucleotides align to TRBD2. V was pared by 3 bases and J by 9 bases, with 11 bases of the junction left unmatched. Germline V gene data show CDR1 as SQVTM and CDR2 as ANQGSEA. CDR3 size: 16 residues. CDR3 coding DNA: TGCAGCGTTGAGTTGCGGGGACTAGCGGGACTAGGTGAGCAGTTCTTC. This translates into CSVELRGLAGLGEQFF.

A few counts support this clonotype. V usage is TRBV27 and J usage is TRBJ1-4; D unclear. CDR1 MNHEY and CDR2 SMNVEV come from the germline V gene (reference sequence). This CDR3 has 14 amino acids. The V end was cut by 3 bases, the J end by 1 base, with 6 bases between. As DNA, the CDR3 is TGTGCCAGCAGTTTCGACCGAACTAATGAAAAACTGTTTTTT. Translating it yields CASSFDRTNEKLFF.